Following are 11 T cell receptor beta chains from one sample sequenced in a study of breast tumors, draining lymph nodes, adjacent tissues. TCRdb independently ran MiXCR on the multiplex PCR reads; one entry per CDR3 protein. In the table there are about 230,000 distinct CDR3 sequences, 32% of which are singletons. Samples came from axillary lymph nodes draining the breast cancer. Sequences were obtained from axillary lymph node tissue. These receptors came from a female donor with breast cancer. Some clones in this sample may be carry-over from other donors' samples.

Remarks on this clonotype: This may be a read error: a much more frequent sequence differs by one nucleotide. Here the CDR3 reads CASSVVGLPSDEPFF. The CDR3 DNA reads TGTGCCAGCAGCGTAGTGGGACTACCTAGCGATGAGCCGTTCTTC. The chain has TRBV9 and TRBJ2-1; 7 nucleotides agree with TRBD2. Germline CDR1 SGDLS, CDR2 YYNGEE. The CDR3 has 15 amino acids. Variable domain in full (rest from reference TRBV9 and TRBJ2-1): DSGVTQTPKHLITATGQRVTLRCSPRSGDLSVYWYQQSLDQGLQFLIQYYNGEERAKGNILERFSAQQFPDLHSELNLSSLELGDSALYFCASSVVGLPSDEPFFGPGTRLTVL.

The sample holds many counts of this clonotype. The J gene is TRBJ2-7, the V gene TRBV20-1, with D maybe TRBD1 (6 bases). This CDR3 region has 12 residues. The germline CDR1 and CDR2 sequences are DFQATT and SNEGSKA (reference sequence). Trimming removed 6 bases at V and 0 bases at J, with 9 bases between. The CDR3 nucleotides read TGCAGTGCCCAGGGGCTCTCCTACGAGCAGTACTTC. Translated: CSAQGLSYEQYF.

This clonotype was seen repeatedly, ten times or more. CDR3 in DNA: TGTGCCAGCAGTGATACGGGAGGTCGGTTCTTC. This sequence encodes CASSDTGGRFF. The chain links TRBV6-2 or TRBV6-3 to TRBJ2-1; TRBD2 aligns across 7 bases. Per the germline V gene, CDR1 is MNHEY and CDR2 is SVGEGT. The junction had 7 bases not matched to a gene; V was cut back by 5 bases and J by 15 bases. The CDR3 has 11 amino acids.

In its sample, this clonotype was seen many times. The rearrangement uses TRBV28 and TRBJ1-2, with a possible D match to TRBD1 (5 bases). The CDR3 spans 14 residues. Between the trimmed V and J ends, which lost 6 bases and 2 bases, there was a span of 13 bases. Per germline, CDR1 MDHEN and CDR2 SYDVKM. CDR3 nucleotides: TGTGCCAGCAGCCCGGGACGGTTCAACTATGGCTACACCTTC. Translation gives CASSPGRFNYGYTF.

This clonotype has ten or more counts. The rearrangement joins TRBV3-1 to TRBJ2-7, with a possible D match to TRBD2 (6 bases). The CDR3 loop spans 14 amino acids. The germline V gene encodes CDR1 LGHDT and CDR2 YNNKEL (reference sequence). With 1 base removed from V and 3 bases from J, the gap between germline ends came to 10 bases. CDR3 sequence reads: CASSQGLGGYEQYF. CDR3 nucleotides: TGTGCCAGCAGCCAAGGGCTGGGGGGCTACGAGCAGTACTTC.

The J gene is TRBJ2-1, the V gene TRBV20-1, with TRBD2 matching over 7 bases. Losses at the gene ends were 3 bases for V and 8 bases for J; bases not matched to a gene: 13. The germline CDR1 and CDR2 sequences are DFQATT and SNEGSKA (reference sequence). CDR3 length equals 15 residues. CDR3 DNA sequence: TGCAGTGCTAGGAGGGTAGCGGGCCTGGGGGATGAGCAGTTCTTC. This gives the protein CSARRVAGLGDEQFF.

Note on this clonotype: A much larger clonotype is one base distant, so this may be a read error. The chain couples TRBV6-2 or TRBV6-3 to TRBJ2-1; D gene unclear. The V gene's germline CDR1 is MNHEY and CDR2 SVGEGT. This CDR3 has 14 amino acids. CDR3 DNA: TGTGTCAGCAGTTCTAGTGCCCACTACAATGAGCAGTTCTTC. This encodes CVSSSSAHYNEQFF.

This clonotype was seen many times. J is TRBJ2-5 and V is TRBV5-8, with D unclear. This CDR3 has 13 amino acids. Deletions cut 4 bases from V and 3 bases from J, with 10 bases between. Germline V gene sequence: CDR1 SGHTS, CDR2 YDEGEE. The CDR3 DNA follows: TGTGCCAGCAGCCAGAACAATGAAGAGACCCAGTACTTC. Translated, it gives CASSQNNEETQYF.

The chain has TRBV7-2 and TRBJ2-1, with D possibly being TRBD2 (5 bases). Trimming shortened V by 7 bases and J by 3 bases, and 16 bases separated the two germline ends. Germline lookup yields CDR1 SGHTA and CDR2 FQGNSA. This CDR3 is 15 amino acids long. This CDR3 is CASTPLRTVYNEQFF. The DNA for the CDR3 is TGTGCCAGCACCCCCCTCCGGACTGTCTACAATGAGCAGTTCTTC.

With regard to this clonotype: An end of the junction differs from the germline gene, which may be a read error. CDR3 protein: CAGSNSGGARGNTIYF. The CDR3 bases are TGTGCCGGCAGTAACTCGGGGGGGGCTCGGGGAAACACCATATATTTT. This chain uses TRBV6-6 with TRBJ1-3; a possible D gene is TRBD1 (6 bases). Germline-derived CDR1 and CDR2 are MNHNY and SVGAGI (reference sequence). The CDR3 consists of 16 residues.

This clonotype was observed at least ten times. This chain uses TRBV5-1 with TRBJ2-5, with D unresolved. V was clipped by 1 base and J by 1 base, with 5 bases between them. This CDR3 has 13 residues. The germline CDR1 and CDR2 sequences are SGHRS and YFSETQ. CDR3 region: CASSLNGQETQYF. CDR3 nucleotides: TGCGCCAGCAGCTTGAACGGCCAAGAGACCCAGTACTTC.